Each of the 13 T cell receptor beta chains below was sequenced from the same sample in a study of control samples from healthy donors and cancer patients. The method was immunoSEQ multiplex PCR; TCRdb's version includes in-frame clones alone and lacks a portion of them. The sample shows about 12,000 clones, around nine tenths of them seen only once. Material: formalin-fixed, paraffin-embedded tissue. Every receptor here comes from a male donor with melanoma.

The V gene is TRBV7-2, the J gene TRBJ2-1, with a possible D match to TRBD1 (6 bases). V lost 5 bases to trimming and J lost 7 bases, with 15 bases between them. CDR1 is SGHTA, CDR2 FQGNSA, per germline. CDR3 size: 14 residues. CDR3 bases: TGTGCCAGCAGCCAAGGGGGACGGCTGAATGAGCAGTTCTTC. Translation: CASSQGGRLNEQFF. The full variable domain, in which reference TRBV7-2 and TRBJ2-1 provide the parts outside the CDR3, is GAGVSQSPSNKVTEKGKDVELRCDPISGHTALYWYRQSLGQGLEFLIYFQGNSAPDKSGLPSDRFSAERTGGSVSTLTIQRTQQEDSAVYLCASSQGGRLNEQFFGPGTRLTVL.

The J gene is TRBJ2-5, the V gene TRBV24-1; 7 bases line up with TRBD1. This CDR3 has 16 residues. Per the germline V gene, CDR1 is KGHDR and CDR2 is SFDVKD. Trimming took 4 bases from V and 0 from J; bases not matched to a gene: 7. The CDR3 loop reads CATSDFDRAYQETQYF. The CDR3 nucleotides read TGTGCCACCAGTGACTTCGACAGGGCGTACCAAGAGACCCAGTACTTC.

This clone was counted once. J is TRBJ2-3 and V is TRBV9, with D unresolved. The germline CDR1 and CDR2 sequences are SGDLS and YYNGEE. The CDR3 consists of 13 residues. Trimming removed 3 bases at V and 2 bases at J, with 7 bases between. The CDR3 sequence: CASSEGNTDTQYF. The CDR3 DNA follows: TGTGCCAGCAGCGAAGGGAACACAGATACGCAGTATTTT. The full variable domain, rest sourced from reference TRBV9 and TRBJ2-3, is DSGVTQTPKHLITATGQRVTLRCSPRSGDLSVYWYQQSLDQGLQFLIQYYNGEERAKGNILERFSAQQFPDLHSELNLSSLELGDSALYFCASSEGNTDTQYFGPGTRLTVL.

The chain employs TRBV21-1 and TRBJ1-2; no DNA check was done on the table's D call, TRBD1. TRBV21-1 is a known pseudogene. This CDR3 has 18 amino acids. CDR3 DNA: TGTGCCAGCAGCAAAGCCCAGGGGATCCCAACACTTATCTATGGCTACACCTTC. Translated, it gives CASSKAQGIPTLIYGYTF.

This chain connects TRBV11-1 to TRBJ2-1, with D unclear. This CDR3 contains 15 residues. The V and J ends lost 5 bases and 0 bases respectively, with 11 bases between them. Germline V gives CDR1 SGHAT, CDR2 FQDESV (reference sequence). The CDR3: CASSRILSSYNEQFF. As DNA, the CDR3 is TGTGCCAGCAGCCGCATACTGAGCTCCTACAATGAGCAGTTCTTC.

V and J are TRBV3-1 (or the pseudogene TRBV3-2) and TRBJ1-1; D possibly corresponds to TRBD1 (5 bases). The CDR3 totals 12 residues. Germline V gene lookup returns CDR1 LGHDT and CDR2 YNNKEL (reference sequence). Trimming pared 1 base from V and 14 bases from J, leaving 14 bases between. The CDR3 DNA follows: TGTGCCAGCAGCCAAGGGGACGGGTCTGAGTTCTTT. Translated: CASSQGDGSEFF.

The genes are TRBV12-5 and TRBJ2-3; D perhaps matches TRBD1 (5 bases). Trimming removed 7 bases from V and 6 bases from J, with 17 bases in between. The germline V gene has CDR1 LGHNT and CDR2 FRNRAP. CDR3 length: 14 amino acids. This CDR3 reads CASVLDGPGDTQYF. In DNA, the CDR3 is TGTGCTAGTGTTCTGGACGGACCAGGGGATACGCAGTATTTT.

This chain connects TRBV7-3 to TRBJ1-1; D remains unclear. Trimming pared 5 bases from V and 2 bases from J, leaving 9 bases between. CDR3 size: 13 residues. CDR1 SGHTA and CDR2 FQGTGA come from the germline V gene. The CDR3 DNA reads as TGTGCCAGCAGCAAGGAATCTAACACTGAAGCTTTCTTT. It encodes CASSKESNTEAFF.

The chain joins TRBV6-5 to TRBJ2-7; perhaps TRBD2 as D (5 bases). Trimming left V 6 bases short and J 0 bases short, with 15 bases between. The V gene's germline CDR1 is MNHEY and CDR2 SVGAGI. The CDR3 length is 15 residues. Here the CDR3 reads CASRASQASSYEQYV. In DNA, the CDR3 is TGTGCCAGCAGAGCTAGCCAGGCGAGCTCCTACGAGCAGTACGTC.

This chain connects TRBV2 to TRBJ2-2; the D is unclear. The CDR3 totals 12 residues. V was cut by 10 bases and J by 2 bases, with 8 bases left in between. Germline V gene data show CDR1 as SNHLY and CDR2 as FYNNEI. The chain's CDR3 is CAISVNTGELFF. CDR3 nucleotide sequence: TGTGCCATCTCGGTTAACACCGGGGAGCTGTTTTTT.

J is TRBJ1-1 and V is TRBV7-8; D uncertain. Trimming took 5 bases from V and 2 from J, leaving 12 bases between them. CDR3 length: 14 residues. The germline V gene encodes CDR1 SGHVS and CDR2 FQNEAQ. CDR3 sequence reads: CASSEIWSNTEAFF. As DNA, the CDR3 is TGTGCCAGCAGCGAAATATGGAGTAACACTGAAGCTTTCTTT.

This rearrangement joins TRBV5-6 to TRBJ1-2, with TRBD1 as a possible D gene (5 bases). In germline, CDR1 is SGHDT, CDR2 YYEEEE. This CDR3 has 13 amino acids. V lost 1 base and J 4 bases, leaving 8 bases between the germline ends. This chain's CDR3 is CASSLPTAYGYTF. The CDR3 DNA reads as TGTGCCAGCAGCTTGCCGACAGCCTATGGCTACACCTTC. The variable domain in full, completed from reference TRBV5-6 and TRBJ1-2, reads DAGVTQSPTHLIKTRGQQVTLRCSPKSGHDTVSWYQQALGQGPQFIFQYYEEEERQRGNFPDRFSGHQFPNYSSELNVNALLLGDSALYLCASSLPTAYGYTFGSGTRLTVV.

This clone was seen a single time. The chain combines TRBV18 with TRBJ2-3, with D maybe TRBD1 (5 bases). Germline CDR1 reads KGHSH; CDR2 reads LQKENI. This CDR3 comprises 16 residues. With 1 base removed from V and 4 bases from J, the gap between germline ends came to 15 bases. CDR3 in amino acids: CASSPQSPGWSDTQYF. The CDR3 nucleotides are TGTGCCAGCTCACCACAATCGCCAGGGTGGTCAGATACGCAGTATTTT.